This T cell receptor beta chain was identified in a study of cytomegalovirus exposure and HLA in healthy donors. A remark on this clone: The antigen remains unidentified.

Unmatched junction bases numbered 5, after V lost 0 bases and J lost 6 bases. The CDR3 length is 16 residues. Germline assignment: CDR1 SGHRS and CDR2 YFSETQ. Each of the donors was a healthy bone marrow donor. PCR primers comprised 60 Vbeta and 13 Jbeta primers. TCRdb keeps only in-frame clones here, not all; method: immunoSEQ multiplex PCR. The sample includes more than 85,000 clones, around three quarters of them seen just once. Broader study findings: TCR beta chains associated with HLA were, in a later analysis, more clonally expanded than equally common others.

The sequencing sample was made of PBMCs. The TCR sequence derives from a woman aged 45-59 years in good health and CMV-seropositive. This sequence joins TRBV5-1 and TRBJ2-1, with TRBD1 matching over 11 bases. The CDR3 DNA reads TGCGCCAGCAGCTTGGATGGGACAGGGGGTGTCAATGAGCAGTTCTTC. Translation gives CASSLDGTGGVNEQFF. Looking up the rest from reference TRBV5-1 and TRBJ2-1 gives the full variable domain: KAGVTQTPRYLIKTRGQQVTLSCSPISGHRSVSWYQQTPGQGLQFLFEYFSETQRNKGNFPGRFSGRQFSNSRSEMNVSTLELGDSALYLCASSLDGTGGVNEQFFGPGTRLTVL.